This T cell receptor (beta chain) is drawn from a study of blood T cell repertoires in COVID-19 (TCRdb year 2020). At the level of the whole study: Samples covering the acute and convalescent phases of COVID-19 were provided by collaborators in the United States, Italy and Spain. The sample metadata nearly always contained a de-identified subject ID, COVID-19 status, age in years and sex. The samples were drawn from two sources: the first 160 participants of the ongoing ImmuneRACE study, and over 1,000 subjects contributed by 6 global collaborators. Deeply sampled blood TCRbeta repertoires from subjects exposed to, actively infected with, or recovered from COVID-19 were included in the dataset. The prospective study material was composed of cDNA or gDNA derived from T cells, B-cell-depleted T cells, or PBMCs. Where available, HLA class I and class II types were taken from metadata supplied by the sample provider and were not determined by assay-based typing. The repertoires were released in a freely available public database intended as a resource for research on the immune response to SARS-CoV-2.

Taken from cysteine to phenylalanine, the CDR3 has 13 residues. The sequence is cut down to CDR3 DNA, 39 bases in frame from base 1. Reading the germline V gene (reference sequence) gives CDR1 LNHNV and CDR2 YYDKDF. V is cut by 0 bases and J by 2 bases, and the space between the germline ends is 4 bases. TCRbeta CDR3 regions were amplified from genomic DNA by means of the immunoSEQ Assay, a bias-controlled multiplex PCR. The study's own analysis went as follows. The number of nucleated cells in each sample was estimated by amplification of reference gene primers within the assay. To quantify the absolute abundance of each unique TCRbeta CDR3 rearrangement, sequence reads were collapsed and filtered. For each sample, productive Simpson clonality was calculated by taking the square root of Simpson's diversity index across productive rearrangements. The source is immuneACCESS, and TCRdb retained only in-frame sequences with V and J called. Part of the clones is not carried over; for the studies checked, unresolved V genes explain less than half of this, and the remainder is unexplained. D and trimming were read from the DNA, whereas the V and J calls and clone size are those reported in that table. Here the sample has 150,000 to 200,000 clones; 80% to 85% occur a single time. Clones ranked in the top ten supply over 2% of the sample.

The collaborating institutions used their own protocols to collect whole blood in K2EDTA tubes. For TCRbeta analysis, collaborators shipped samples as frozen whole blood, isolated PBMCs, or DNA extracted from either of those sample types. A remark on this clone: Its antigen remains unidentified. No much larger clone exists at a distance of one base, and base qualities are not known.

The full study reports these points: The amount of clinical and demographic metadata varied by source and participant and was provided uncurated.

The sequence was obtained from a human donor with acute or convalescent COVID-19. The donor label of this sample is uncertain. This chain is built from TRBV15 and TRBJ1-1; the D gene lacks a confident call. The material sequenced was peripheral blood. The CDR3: CATSREINTEAFF. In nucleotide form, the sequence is TGTGCCACCAGCAGAGAAATAAACACTGAAGCTTTCTTT.